Given below is one TCR beta chain in context. The antigen remains undetermined. The CDR3 is 15 amino acids. The germline V gene encodes CDR1 LNHDA and CDR2 SQIVND (reference sequence). Trimming removed 6 bases from V and 5 bases from J; junction bases left unmatched: 10. This entry comes from a study of T cell responses to AZD1222 COVID-19 vaccine. Overall study results and limits: Seropositive AZD1222 recipients at baseline numbered only 6 or 7.

Repertoires were generated with immunoSEQ multiplex PCR, while TCRdb's copy carries only in-frame clones and drops some. Of some 70,000 clones detected, around 80% appear once; the ten largest clones hold 11% to 15%. The receptor was derived from an adult who received the AZD1222 COVID-19 vaccine. The sequenced sample was peripheral blood, obtained 28 days after the second AZD1222 dose. The chain joins TRBV19 to TRBJ1-2; 9 bases are shared with TRBD1. The CDR3 is CASRLQGAQDYGYTF. CDR3 bases: TGTGCCAGTAGACTACAGGGGGCACAAGATTATGGCTACACCTTC.